This TCR beta chain derives from a study of beta chain features in type 1 diabetes (dated by TCRdb to between 2017 and 2018). With respect to the entire study: No differences in mean age, gender distribution, total cell number or subset yield were found between patients and healthy donors. A total of 100 million to 140 million sorted cells were examined across all samples, and the number of cells per subset was strongly correlated with RNA yield. In the study, TCRB repertoires of sorted circulating CD4+ T cell subsets from recently diagnosed type 1 diabetes patients were compared with those of matched healthy donors. Whereas all 30 or so donors provided naive and central memory subsets, regulatory and stem cell-like memory subsets were isolated from just 8 patients and roughly eight healthy donors. What the research found in general, with its limitations: Only small numbers of individuals were included in the HLA sub-analyses, which left unresolved whether HLA type had any influence on TCRB rearrangement. Patients with type 1 diabetes made fewer insertions and deleted more nucleotides at VDJ recombination sites, implying thymic rearrangement abnormalities. Type 1 diabetes patients showed a moderate but significant shortening of TCRB CDR3 length in all four CD4+ subsets. Because cDNA was sequenced instead of genomic DNA, highly expressing activated cells could be over-represented, though the groups showed no difference in activation or CD3 levels. Shorter templates might have been favored by PCR, but patient and control samples were amplified and corrected together, so both groups would have been affected equally by any skew. Naive, central memory and regulatory TCRB repertoires appeared to be more similar among patients than among healthy donors.

A word on this clone: What antigen it recognizes has not been identified. Nothing much larger sits one base from this clone, and base qualities are not available. Other DNA sequences in the same sample also yield this CDR3.

Each donor gave one peripheral blood draw, averaging roughly 100 mL, which was collected into heparinised tubes. A BD FACSAria II was used to sort naive, central memory, regulatory and stem cell-like memory CD4+ T cells with a panel that included CD45RO, CCR7, CD25, CD127, CD95 and CD27. All sorted populations exceeded 95% purity. PBMCs were isolated immediately by Lymphoprep density gradient centrifugation and stained directly without culture. To minimize batch effects, samples were stained and sorted in pairs, one healthy donor with one patient per experiment. All of the isolated RNA was reverse transcribed with the High Capacity cDNA Reverse Transcription Kit, so expressed TCRB transcripts were sequenced. Deep immunoSEQ sequencing was performed on naive, central memory and regulatory T cell samples, with an average of roughly 3.3 million total reads per sample. After sorted cells were lysed in RLT buffer, RNA was extracted with DNase-treated RNeasy Micro or Mini kits, with the choice depending on cell number. Each cell subset was processed on its own to prevent cross-contamination, while patient and healthy donor samples were processed together. The immunoSEQ multiplex PCR was used to amplify TCRB sequences from cDNA, yielding 87-bp fragments that span the CDR3 region. Sequencing of the amplicons was performed on the Illumina HiSeq platform. As for how the authors treated the data: Synthetic template baselines were used to correct PCR bias computationally, reads within Hamming distance 2 were collapsed, and singletons that could not be merged were discarded. Reads were aligned against IMGT to assign V, D and J genes, CDR3 length and insertions or deletions at six rearrangement sites. Within each subset, clonotype counts were normalized to sorted cell number, and only after that were true diversity and Gini coefficients computed with the tcR R package. The overlap coefficient, calculated on TCRB nucleotide sequences, was used to quantify repertoire sharing. Out-of-frame TCRB sequences from naive cells were analyzed to stand in for the pre-selection repertoire. TCRdb limited this immuneACCESS table to in-frame rearrangements with V and J called. A share of clones is missing; checked studies link under half to unresolved V genes, and the rest is unexplained. That table supplies the V and J calls and clone size; D and trimming were determined from the DNA. In this sample the table shows 600,000 to 650,000 clones, about 14% of which occur a single time. Approximately 0.093% of the sample lies in the top ten.

CDR1 and CDR2 were assigned from the germline V gene as SGHRS and YFSETQ. V is reduced by 0 bases and J by 1 base, leaving a spacing of 4 bases between them. From the cysteine through the phenylalanine, the CDR3 covers 13 amino acids. CDR3 DNA only is kept here, 39 bases in frame from base 1. The TCR was taken from a man between 18 and 29 years old in good health. The sequence joins TRBV5-1 to TRBJ2-5; the D gene is not confidently resolved. Sequenced sample: naive CD4+ T cells from blood. The sample's cell subset or site, from its label and the paper: true naive CD4+ T cells. The DNA is TGCGCCAGCAGCTTGGGACTCCAAGAGACCCAGTACTTC. Its protein product is CASSLGLQETQYF.